This entry lists 2 T cell receptor beta chains sequenced from one sample in a study of T cell repertoires in cytomegalovirus infection. TCRdb used MiXCR to reprocess the reads, holding one entry per CDR3 protein. The repertoire consists of around 340,000 distinct CDR3 sequences, with around 29% occurring once and the leading ten covering 20%. Antigens for these TCRs are unknown. The sequencing used cultured PBMCs, collected from culture after CMV antigen stimulation. Receptor source: a human donor in good health (CMV status not recorded). Some clones in this sample may be carry-over from other donors' samples.

The genes are TRBV5-1 and TRBJ2-2, with D uncertain. This CDR3 comprises 16 residues. The V end was cut by 4 bases, the J end by 4 bases, with 17 bases between. In germline, CDR1 is SGHRS, CDR2 YFSETQ. CDR3 loop: CASSPDGRPGTGELFF. The CDR3 coding sequence is TGCGCCAGCAGCCCCGACGGGCGGCCGGGCACCGGGGAGCTGTTTTTT. Full variable domain (missing parts from reference TRBV5-1 and TRBJ2-2): KAGVTQTPRYLIKTRGQQVTLSCSPISGHRSVSWYQQTPGQGLQFLFEYFSETQRNKGNFPGRFSGRQFSNSRSEMNVSTLELGDSALYLCASSPDGRPGTGELFFGEGSRLTVL.

This clonotype was detected many times. The rearrangement links TRBV7-6 to TRBJ2-1; no reliable D call. Germline V gene lookup returns CDR1 SGHVS and CDR2 FNYEAQ. This CDR3 contains 12 residues. Trimming stripped 5 bases from V and 6 bases from J, with 8 bases between. CDR3 loop: CASSPNGNEQFF. The CDR3 bases are TGTGCCAGCAGCCCCAATGGCAATGAGCAGTTCTTC.